A single sample gave rise to the 18 T cell receptor beta chains below, sequenced in a study of blood T cell repertoires in COVID-19. Clones were read by immunoSEQ multiplex PCR, and TCRdb kept only the in-frame ones, dropping some. The table has roughly 34,000 clones, 88% seen once. Sample: peripheral blood. The receptors originated from a man aged 60 to 75 with active COVID-19.

V is TRBV5-1 and J is TRBJ2-3; possibly TRBD1 for D (6 bases). Germline CDR1 and CDR2: SGHRS and YFSETQ. Trimming shortened V by 1 base and J by 1 base, and 13 bases separated the two germline ends. This CDR3 comprises 16 residues. CDR3: CASSLTQGSGTDTQYF. The CDR3 region has the DNA TGCGCCAGCAGCTTGACCCAGGGGAGCGGCACAGATACGCAGTATTTT.

V usage is TRBV5-4 and J usage is TRBJ2-3, with a tentative D call TRBD2 (6 bases). The germline V gene encodes CDR1 SGHNT and CDR2 YYREEE (reference sequence). V lost 3 bases and J lost 3, with 14 bases in between. The CDR3 spans 15 residues. Here the CDR3 reads CASSSRLRGTDTQYF. CDR3 nucleotides: TGTGCCAGCAGCTCACGCCTACGGGGGACAGATACGCAGTATTTT.

J is TRBJ2-3 and V is TRBV2; 7 bases map to TRBD2. CDR1 is SNHLY and CDR2 is FYNNEI in the germline V gene. CDR3 length: 17 amino acids. With V trimmed by 5 bases and J by 2 bases, 13 bases remained unmatched. CDR3 amino acids: CASSPPPLAAYTDTQYF. For the CDR3, the DNA is TGTGCCAGCAGTCCTCCACCGCTAGCGGCATACACAGATACGCAGTATTTT.

The chain uses TRBV7-3 and TRBJ2-7, with D possibly TRBD2 on 5 matching bases. The ends were cut back, 3 bases at V and 3 bases at J, with 15 bases in the middle. CDR3 size: 15 residues. Germline values: CDR1 SGHTA, CDR2 FQGTGA. CDR3 bases: TGTGCCAGCAGCTTCGACCGAGCGGAAGTCTACGAGCAGTACTTC. This codes for CASSFDRAEVYEQYF.

The genes are TRBV2 and TRBJ2-5; TRBD2 is a possible D gene (6 bases). Trimming took off 6 bases at V and 5 bases at J, with 13 bases between the two ends. Germline V gene sequence: CDR1 SNHLY, CDR2 FYNNEI. The CDR3 length is 13 residues. The CDR3 DNA sequence: TGTGCCAGCAGGCCAGCCAGCGGGGAGACCCAGTACTTC. Its translation: CASRPASGETQYF. Using reference TRBV2 and TRBJ2-5 for the parts outside the CDR3, the full variable domain is EPEVTQTPSHQVTQMGQEVILRCVPISNHLYFYWYRQILGQKVEFLVSFYNNEISEKSEIFDDQFSVERPDGSNFTLKIRSTKLEDSAMYFCASRPASGETQYFGPGTRLLVL.

V and J are TRBV5-4 and TRBJ2-1, with D possibly matching TRBD1 (5 bases). CDR3 size: 15 residues. From germline, CDR1 is SGHNT and CDR2 YYREEE (reference sequence). V lost 2 bases and J 5 bases, leaving 14 bases between the germline ends. This CDR3 is CASSFRDRFDNEQFF. DNA for the CDR3: TGTGCCAGCAGCTTCAGGGATCGATTTGACAATGAGCAGTTCTTC. The variable domain in full, completed from reference TRBV5-4 and TRBJ2-1, reads ETGVTQSPTHLIKTRGQQVTLRCSSQSGHNTVSWYQQALGQGPQFIFQYYREEENGRGNFPPRFSGLQFPNYSSELNVNALELDDSALYLCASSFRDRFDNEQFFGPGTRLTVL.

The chain uses TRBV27 and TRBJ2-7, with 15 bases aligning to TRBD2. Germline trimming cut 5 bases from V and 9 bases from J; bases unmatched to any gene: 17. The germline CDR1 and CDR2 sequences are MNHEY and SMNVEV (reference sequence). The CDR3 is made up of 18 amino acids. The CDR3 DNA follows: TGTGCCAGCAGTACCCCCGGACTAGCGGGAGGGCCTTTGGTCGGGCAGTACTTC. Translating it yields CASSTPGLAGGPLVGQYF.

This clone appeared a single time. The V gene is TRBV27, the J gene TRBJ2-5; TRBD2 is a possible D gene (5 bases). The germline gives CDR1 MNHEY, CDR2 SMNVEV (reference sequence). The ends were cut back, 5 bases at V and 5 bases at J, with 15 bases in the middle. The CDR3 has 14 amino acids. The DNA of the CDR3 is TGTGCCAGCAGTCCGAGGGCCTTCGGGGAGACCCAGTACTTC. Its translation is CASSPRAFGETQYF.

The gene calls are TRBV27 and TRBJ2-3, with 13 positions matching TRBD2. V shed 6 bases, J shed 4 bases, and the junction held 4 bases outside the gene matches. This CDR3 region has 15 residues. CDR1 is MNHEY, CDR2 SMNVEV, per germline (reference sequence). The CDR3 DNA is TGTGCCAGCAGACTAGCGGGAGGGGGCCCAGATACGCAGTATTTT. Translation gives CASRLAGGGPDTQYF.

The chain joins TRBV10-1 to TRBJ2-1, with D possibly matching TRBD2 (5 bases). The CDR3 spans 15 residues. Trimming cost V 1 base and J 9 bases, with 16 bases left between them. The germline V gene encodes CDR1 WNHNN and CDR2 SYGVQD (reference sequence). DNA of the CDR3: TGCGCCAGCAGTGAGTTAAGCGGCAGGATGACTGAGCAGTTCTTC. As protein: CASSELSGRMTEQFF.

The chain is built from TRBV11-1 and TRBJ2-2; D is uncertain. V was clipped by 5 bases and J by 4 bases, with 8 bases between them. This CDR3 has 13 amino acids. Germline V gene sequence: CDR1 SGHAT, CDR2 FQDESV (reference sequence). Written as DNA, the CDR3 is TGTGCCAGCAGCATGTTCCGCACCGGGGAGCTGTTTTTT. This sequence encodes CASSMFRTGELFF.

This chain uses TRBV5-4 with TRBJ1-1; unclear D gene. V was clipped by 1 base and J by 1 base, with 11 bases between them. Germline loops: CDR1 SGHNT, CDR2 YYREEE (reference sequence). The CDR3 loop spans 15 amino acids. DNA for the CDR3: TGTGCCAGCAGCTTGCCGTATGGGCAGAACACTGAAGCTTTCTTT. Amino acids: CASSLPYGQNTEAFF.

The chain has TRBV11-2 and TRBJ2-4; D perhaps matches TRBD2 (5 bases). Trimming left V 8 bases short and J 1 base short, with 12 bases between. This CDR3 has 14 residues. Germline assignment: CDR1 SGHAT and CDR2 FQNNGV. CDR3 residues: CASHRGDAKNIQYF. CDR3 coding DNA: TGTGCCAGCCATCGGGGTGACGCCAAAAACATTCAGTACTTC.

This rearrangement joins TRBV28 to TRBJ1-2, with a weak D call TRBD1 (5 bases). Germline values: CDR1 MDHEN, CDR2 SYDVKM. V lost 4 bases to trimming and J lost 5 bases, with 11 bases between them. This CDR3 contains 13 residues. The CDR3 DNA reads TGTGCCAGCAGTTACGGGGGGTCTTATGGCTACACCTTC. It is translated as CASSYGGSYGYTF.

The chain couples TRBV7-9 to TRBJ2-1; no clear D. Trimming shortened V by 1 base and J by 3 bases, and 7 bases separated the two germline ends. The germline V gene encodes CDR1 SEHNR and CDR2 FQNEAQ (reference sequence). This CDR3 region has 14 residues. The DNA of the CDR3 is TGTGCCAGCAGCTTAGGGAGTTTCTACAATGAGCAGTTCTTC. It encodes CASSLGSFYNEQFF. The variable domain in full, completed from reference TRBV7-9 and TRBJ2-1, reads DTGVSQNPRHKITKRGQNVTFRCDPISEHNRLYWYRQTLGQGPEFLTYFQNEAQLEKSRLLSDRFSAERPKGSFSTLEIQRTEQGDSAMYLCASSLGSFYNEQFFGPGTRLTVL.

The sample holds one count of this clone. This chain connects TRBV6-6 to TRBJ1-2; TRBD1 aligns across 8 bases. The CDR3 covers 14 residues. The V and J ends lost 4 bases and 7 bases, in that order; junction bases with no gene match: 8. Germline CDR1 MNHNY, CDR2 SVGAGI (reference sequence). The CDR3 bases are TGTGCCAGCAGTTTCATTCAGGGGGCGCGTGGCTACACCTTC. It encodes CASSFIQGARGYTF.

The chain has TRBV7-2 and TRBJ2-5; 8 positions match TRBD2. The CDR3 loop spans 15 amino acids. Germline assignment: CDR1 SGHTA and CDR2 FQGNSA. The V gene end was trimmed by 2 bases and the J gene end by 4 bases; junction bases not matched to a gene: 6. In DNA, the CDR3 is TGTGCCAGCAGCTTAACCCGGGGACTAGGAGAGACCCAGTACTTC. As protein: CASSLTRGLGETQYF.

This chain uses TRBV7-9 with TRBJ1-3; 8 positions agree with TRBD1. Germline V CDR1 and CDR2: SEHNR, FQNEAQ (reference sequence). The J segment lost 4 bases and the V segment lost 2 bases, leaving 4 bases of the junction unmatched. The length of the CDR3 is 15 residues. CDR3 sequence: CASSLLGQGGNTIYF. CDR3 nucleotide sequence: TGTGCCAGCAGCTTACTCGGACAGGGAGGAAACACCATATATTTT.